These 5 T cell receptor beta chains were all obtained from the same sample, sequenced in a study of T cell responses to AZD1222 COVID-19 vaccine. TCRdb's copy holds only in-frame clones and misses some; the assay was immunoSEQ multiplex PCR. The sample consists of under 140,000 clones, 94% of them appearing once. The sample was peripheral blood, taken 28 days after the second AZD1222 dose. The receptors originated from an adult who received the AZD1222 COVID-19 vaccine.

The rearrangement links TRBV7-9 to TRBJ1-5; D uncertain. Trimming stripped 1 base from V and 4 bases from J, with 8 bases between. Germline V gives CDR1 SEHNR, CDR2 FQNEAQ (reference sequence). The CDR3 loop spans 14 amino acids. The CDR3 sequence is CASSLVGGNQPQHF. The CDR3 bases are TGTGCCAGCAGCTTAGTTGGAGGGAATCAGCCCCAGCATTTT.

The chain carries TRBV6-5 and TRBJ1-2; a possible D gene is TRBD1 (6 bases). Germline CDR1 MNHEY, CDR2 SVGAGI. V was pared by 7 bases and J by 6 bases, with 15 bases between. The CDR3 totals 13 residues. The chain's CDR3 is CASNLQGSDGYTF. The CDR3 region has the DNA TGTGCCAGCAACCTACAGGGATCGGATGGCTACACCTTC.

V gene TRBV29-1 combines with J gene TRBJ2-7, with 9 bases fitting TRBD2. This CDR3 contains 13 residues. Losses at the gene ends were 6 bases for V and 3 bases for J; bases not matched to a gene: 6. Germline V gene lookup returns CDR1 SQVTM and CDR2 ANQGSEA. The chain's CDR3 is CSVKAGGSYEQYF. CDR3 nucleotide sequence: TGCAGCGTAAAAGCGGGAGGAAGCTACGAGCAGTACTTC.

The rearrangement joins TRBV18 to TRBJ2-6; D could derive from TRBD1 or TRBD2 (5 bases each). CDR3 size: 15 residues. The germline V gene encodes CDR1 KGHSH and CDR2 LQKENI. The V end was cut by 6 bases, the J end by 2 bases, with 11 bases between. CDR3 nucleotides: TGTGCCAGCTCGCCTCAGGGAGCTGGGGCCAACGTCCTGACTTTC. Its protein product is CASSPQGAGANVLTF.

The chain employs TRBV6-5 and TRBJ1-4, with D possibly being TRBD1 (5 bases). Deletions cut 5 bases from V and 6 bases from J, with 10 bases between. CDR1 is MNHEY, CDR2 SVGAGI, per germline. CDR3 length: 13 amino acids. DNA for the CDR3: TGTGCCAGCAGTCGGGCAGGGTATGAAAAACTGTTTTTT. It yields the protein CASSRAGYEKLFF.